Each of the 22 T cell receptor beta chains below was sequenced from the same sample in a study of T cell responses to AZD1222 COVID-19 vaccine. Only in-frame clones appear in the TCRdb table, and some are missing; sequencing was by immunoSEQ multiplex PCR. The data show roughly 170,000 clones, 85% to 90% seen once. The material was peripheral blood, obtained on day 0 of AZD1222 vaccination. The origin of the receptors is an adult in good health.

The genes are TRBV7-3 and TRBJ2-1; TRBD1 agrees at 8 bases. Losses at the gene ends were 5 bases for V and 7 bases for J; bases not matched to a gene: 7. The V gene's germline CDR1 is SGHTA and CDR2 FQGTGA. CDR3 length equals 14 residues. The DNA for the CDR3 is TGTGCCAGCAGCCCGGGACAGGTCTGGAATGAGCAGTTCTTC. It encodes CASSPGQVWNEQFF.

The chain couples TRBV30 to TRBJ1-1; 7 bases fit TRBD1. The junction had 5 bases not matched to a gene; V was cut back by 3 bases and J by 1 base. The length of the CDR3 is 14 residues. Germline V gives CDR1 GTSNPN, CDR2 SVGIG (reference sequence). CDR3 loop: CAWRYRDRNTEAFF. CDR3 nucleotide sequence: TGTGCCTGGAGATACCGGGACAGGAACACTGAAGCTTTCTTT.

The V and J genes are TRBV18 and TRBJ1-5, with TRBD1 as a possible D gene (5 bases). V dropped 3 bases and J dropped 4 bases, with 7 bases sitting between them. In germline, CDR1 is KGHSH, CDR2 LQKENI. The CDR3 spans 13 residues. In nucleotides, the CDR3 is TGTGCCAGCTCACCCGGGGCTAATCAGCCCCAGCATTTT. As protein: CASSPGANQPQHF. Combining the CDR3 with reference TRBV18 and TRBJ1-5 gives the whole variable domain NAGVMQNPRHLVRRRGQEARLRCSPMKGHSHVYWYRQLPEEGLKFMVYLQKENIIDESGMPKERFSAEFPKEGPSILRIQQVVRGDSAAYFCASSPGANQPQHFGDGTRLSIL.

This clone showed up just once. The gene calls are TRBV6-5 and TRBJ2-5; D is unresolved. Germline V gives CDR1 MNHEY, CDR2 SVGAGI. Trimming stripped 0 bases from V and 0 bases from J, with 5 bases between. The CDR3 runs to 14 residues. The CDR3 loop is CASSYSSNQETQYF. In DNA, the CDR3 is TGTGCCAGCAGTTACTCAAGTAACCAAGAGACCCAGTACTTC.

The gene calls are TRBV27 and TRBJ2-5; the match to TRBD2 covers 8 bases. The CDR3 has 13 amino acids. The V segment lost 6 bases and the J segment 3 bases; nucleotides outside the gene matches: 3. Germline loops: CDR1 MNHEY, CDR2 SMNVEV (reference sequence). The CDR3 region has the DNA TGTGCCAGCAGCCGGGGGGGAAAAGAGACCCAGTACTTC. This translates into CASSRGGKETQYF.

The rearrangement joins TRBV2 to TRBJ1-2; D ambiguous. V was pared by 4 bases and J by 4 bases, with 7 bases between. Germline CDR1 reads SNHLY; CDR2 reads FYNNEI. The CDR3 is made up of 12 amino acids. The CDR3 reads CASSASTYGYTF. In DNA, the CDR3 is TGTGCCAGCAGTGCCAGTACCTATGGCTACACCTTC. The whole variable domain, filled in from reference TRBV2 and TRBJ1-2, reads EPEVTQTPSHQVTQMGQEVILRCVPISNHLYFYWYRQILGQKVEFLVSFYNNEISEKSEIFDDQFSVERPDGSNFTLKIRSTKLEDSAMYFCASSASTYGYTFGSGTRLTVV.

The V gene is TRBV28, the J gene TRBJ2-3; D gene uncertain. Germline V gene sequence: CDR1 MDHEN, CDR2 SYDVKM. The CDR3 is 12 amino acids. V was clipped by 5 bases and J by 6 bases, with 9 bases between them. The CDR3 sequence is CASSDNTDTQYF. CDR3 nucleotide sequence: TGTGCCAGCAGTGATAACACGGATACGCAGTATTTT.

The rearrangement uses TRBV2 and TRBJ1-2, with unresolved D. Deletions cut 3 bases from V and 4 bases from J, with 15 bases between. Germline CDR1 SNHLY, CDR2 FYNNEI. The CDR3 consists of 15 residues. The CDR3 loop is CASSEESRGVYGYTF. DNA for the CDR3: TGTGCCAGCAGTGAGGAGTCTCGCGGAGTCTATGGCTACACCTTC.

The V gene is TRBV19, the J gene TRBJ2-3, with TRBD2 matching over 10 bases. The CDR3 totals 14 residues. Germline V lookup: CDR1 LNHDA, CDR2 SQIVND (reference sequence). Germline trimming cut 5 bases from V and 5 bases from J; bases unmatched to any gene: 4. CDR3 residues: CASSVVAGGDTQYF. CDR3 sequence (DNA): TGTGCCAGTAGTGTAGTAGCGGGGGGAGATACGCAGTATTTT.

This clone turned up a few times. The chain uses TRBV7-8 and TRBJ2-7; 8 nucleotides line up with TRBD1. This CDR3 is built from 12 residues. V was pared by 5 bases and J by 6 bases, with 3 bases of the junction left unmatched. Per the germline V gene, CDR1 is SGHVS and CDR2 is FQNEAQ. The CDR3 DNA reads TGTGCCAGCAGCCCGACAGGGGTCGAGCAGTACTTC. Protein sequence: CASSPTGVEQYF.

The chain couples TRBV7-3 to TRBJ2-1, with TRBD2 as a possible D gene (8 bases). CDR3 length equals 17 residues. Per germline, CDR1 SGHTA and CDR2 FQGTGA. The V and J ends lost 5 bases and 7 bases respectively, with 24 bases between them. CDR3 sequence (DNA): TGTGCCAGCAGCACCTCAAACAGGGGACTAGATAGGAATGAGCAGTTCTTC. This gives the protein CASSTSNRGLDRNEQFF. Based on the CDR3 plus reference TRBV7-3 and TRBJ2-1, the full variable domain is GAGVSQTPSNKVTEKGKYVELRCDPISGHTALYWYRQSLGQGPEFLIYFQGTGAADDSGLPNDRFFAVRPEGSVSTLKIQRTERGDSAVYLCASSTSNRGLDRNEQFFGPGTRLTVL.

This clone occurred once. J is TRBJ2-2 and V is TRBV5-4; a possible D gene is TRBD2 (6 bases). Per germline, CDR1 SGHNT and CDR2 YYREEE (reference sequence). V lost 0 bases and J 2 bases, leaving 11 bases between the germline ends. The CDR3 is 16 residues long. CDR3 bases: TGTGCCAGCAGCTTGGTTTACGGGGGTAACACCGGGGAGCTGTTTTTT. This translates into CASSLVYGGNTGELFF. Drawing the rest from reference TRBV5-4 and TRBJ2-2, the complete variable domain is ETGVTQSPTHLIKTRGQQVTLRCSSQSGHNTVSWYQQALGQGPQFIFQYYREEENGRGNFPPRFSGLQFPNYSSELNVNALELDDSALYLCASSLVYGGNTGELFFGEGSRLTVL.

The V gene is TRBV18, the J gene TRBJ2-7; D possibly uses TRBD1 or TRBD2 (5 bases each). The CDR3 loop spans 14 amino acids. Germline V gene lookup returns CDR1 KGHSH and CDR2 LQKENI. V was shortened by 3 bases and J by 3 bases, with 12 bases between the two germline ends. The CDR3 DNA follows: TGTGCCAGCTCACCTTCGACAGACTACTACGAGCAGTACTTC. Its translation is CASSPSTDYYEQYF. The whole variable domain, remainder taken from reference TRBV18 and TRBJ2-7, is NAGVMQNPRHLVRRRGQEARLRCSPMKGHSHVYWYRQLPEEGLKFMVYLQKENIIDESGMPKERFSAEFPKEGPSILRIQQVVRGDSAAYFCASSPSTDYYEQYFGPGTRLTVT.

The CDR3 DNA follows: TGTGCCAGCAGTTACTCGTCAGGGGGCTGGTACGAGCAGTACTTC. Translation gives CASSYSSGGWYEQYF. The chain combines TRBV6-5 with TRBJ2-7; 8 nucleotides agree with TRBD1. Unmatched junction bases numbered 5, after V lost 0 bases and J lost 4 bases. Germline CDR1 MNHEY, CDR2 SVGAGI. This CDR3 is built from 15 residues.

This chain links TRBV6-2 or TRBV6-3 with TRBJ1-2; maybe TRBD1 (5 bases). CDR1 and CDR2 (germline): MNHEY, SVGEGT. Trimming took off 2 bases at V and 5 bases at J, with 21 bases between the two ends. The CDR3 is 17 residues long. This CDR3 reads CASSYPVSGTELYGYTF. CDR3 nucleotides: TGTGCCAGCAGTTACCCGGTGAGTGGGACGGAGCTTTATGGCTACACCTTC.

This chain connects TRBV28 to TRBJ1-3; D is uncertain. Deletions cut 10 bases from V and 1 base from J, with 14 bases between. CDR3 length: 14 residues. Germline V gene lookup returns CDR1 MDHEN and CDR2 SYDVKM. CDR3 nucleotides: TGTGCCACCGGACCTTCCTCTTCTGGAAACACCATATATTTT. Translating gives CATGPSSSGNTIYF.

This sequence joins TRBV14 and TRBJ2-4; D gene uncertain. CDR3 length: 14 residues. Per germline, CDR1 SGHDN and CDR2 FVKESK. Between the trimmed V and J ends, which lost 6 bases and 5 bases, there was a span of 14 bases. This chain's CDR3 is CASSLSGVQNIQYF. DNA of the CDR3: TGTGCCAGCAGTCTCTCTGGGGTCCAAAACATTCAGTACTTC.

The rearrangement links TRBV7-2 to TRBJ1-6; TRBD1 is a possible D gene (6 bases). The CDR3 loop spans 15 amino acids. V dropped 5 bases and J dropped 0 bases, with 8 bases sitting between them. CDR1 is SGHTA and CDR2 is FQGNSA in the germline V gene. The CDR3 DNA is TGTGCCAGCAGCCCACAGGGCTCCTATAATTCACCCCTCCACTTT. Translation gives CASSPQGSYNSPLHF.

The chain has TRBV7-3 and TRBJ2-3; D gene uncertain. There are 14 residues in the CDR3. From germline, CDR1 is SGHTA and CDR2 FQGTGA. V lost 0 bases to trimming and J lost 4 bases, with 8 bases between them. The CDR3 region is CASSLTSSADTQYF. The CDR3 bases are TGTGCCAGCAGCTTAACTAGCAGTGCAGATACGCAGTATTTT.

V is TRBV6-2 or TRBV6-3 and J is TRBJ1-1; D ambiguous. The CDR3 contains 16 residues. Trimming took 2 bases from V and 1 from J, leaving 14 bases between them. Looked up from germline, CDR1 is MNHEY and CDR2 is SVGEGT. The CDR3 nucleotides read TGTGCCAGCAGTTACGGACGCGGCCTGGGGAACACTGAAGCTTTCTTT. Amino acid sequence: CASSYGRGLGNTEAFF.

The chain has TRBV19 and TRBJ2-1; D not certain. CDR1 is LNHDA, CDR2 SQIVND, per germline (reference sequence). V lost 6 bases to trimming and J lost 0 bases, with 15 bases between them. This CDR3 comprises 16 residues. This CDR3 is CASSPQLISSYNEQFF. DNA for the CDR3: TGTGCCAGTAGCCCTCAACTGATTAGCTCCTACAATGAGCAGTTCTTC. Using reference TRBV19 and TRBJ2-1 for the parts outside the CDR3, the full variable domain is DGGITQSPKYLFRKEGQNVTLSCEQNLNHDAMYWYRQDPGQGLRLIYYSQIVNDFQKGDIAEGYSVSREKKESFPLTVTSAQKNPTAFYLCASSPQLISSYNEQFFGPGTRLTVL.

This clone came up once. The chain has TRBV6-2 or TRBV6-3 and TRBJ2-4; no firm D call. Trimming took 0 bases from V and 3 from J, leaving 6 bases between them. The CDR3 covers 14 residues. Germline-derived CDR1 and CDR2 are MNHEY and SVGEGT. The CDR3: CASSYSPDKNIQYF. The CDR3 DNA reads TGTGCCAGCAGTTACTCCCCCGACAAAAACATTCAGTACTTC.